One sample yielded the 26 T cell receptor beta chains listed below, sequenced in a study of CD8 T cells in Susac syndrome. An amount of RNA that ranged from roughly 0.5 to 1 ug was reverse transcribed with random hexamers. Via MiXCR, TCRdb re-called the immunoSEQ multiplex PCR reads, giving one row per CDR3 protein. The repertoire holds about 140,000 distinct CDR3 sequences, with around 93% as singletons. Sequenced material: CD4+ T cells from PBMCs. The source is a human donor with Susac syndrome.

The chain combines TRBV6-2 or TRBV6-3 with TRBJ2-1, with D unresolved. CDR1 MNHEY and CDR2 SVGEGT come from the germline V gene. Trimming took 2 bases from V and 10 from J, leaving 18 bases between them. This CDR3 has 15 residues. The CDR3 protein is CASSYEATTVLEQFF. DNA for the CDR3: TGTGCCAGCAGTTACGAGGCTACGACGGTGCTGGAGCAGTTCTTC.

J is TRBJ2-7 and V is TRBV15, with 8 nucleotides matching TRBD2. Germline loops: CDR1 LNHNV, CDR2 YYDKDF (reference sequence). V was clipped by 0 bases and J by 6 bases; unmatched bases: 10. The CDR3 runs 16 residues. CDR3 sequence: CATSRDLAGGLREQYF. The CDR3 region has the DNA TGTGCCACCAGCAGAGATTTGGCGGGAGGTCTCCGCGAGCAGTACTTC. The variable domain in full, completed from reference TRBV15 and TRBJ2-7, reads DAMVIQNPRYQVTQFGKPVTLSCSQTLNHNVMYWYQQKSSQAPKLLFHYYDKDFNNEADTPDNFQSRRPNTSFCFLDIRSPGLGDTAMYLCATSRDLAGGLREQYFGPGTRLTVT.

The V and J genes are TRBV6-5 and TRBJ2-3, with 8 bases aligning to TRBD1. The CDR3 loop spans 15 amino acids. The trim removed 2 bases at V and 2 bases at J, leaving 3 bases unmatched. Germline V gene sequence: CDR1 MNHEY, CDR2 SVGAGI. The CDR3 bases are TGTGCCAGCAGTTACGGGACAGGAGTCACAGATACGCAGTATTTT. This sequence encodes CASSYGTGVTDTQYF.

The CDR3 region has the DNA TGTGCCAGCTCACAATACAGGGGCTACAATGAGCAGTTCTTC. Translation: CASSQYRGYNEQFF. The chain carries TRBV18 and TRBJ2-1; 7 nucleotides agree with TRBD1. CDR1 is KGHSH, CDR2 LQKENI, per germline. Trimming removed 4 bases from V and 3 bases from J; junction bases left unmatched: 3. This CDR3 spans 14 amino acids.

The chain combines TRBV29-1 with TRBJ2-5; D is undetermined. This CDR3 region has 15 residues. Germline lookup yields CDR1 SQVTM and CDR2 ANQGSEA. The germline V and J ends were trimmed by 0 bases and 4 bases, with 15 bases remaining between them. CDR3 protein: CSVEDLWEGSETQYF. CDR3 nucleotide sequence: TGCAGCGTTGAAGATCTTTGGGAAGGGTCAGAGACCCAGTACTTC.

The rearrangement links TRBV2 to TRBJ2-6; D perhaps matches TRBD1 (6 bases). V was pared by 6 bases and J by 3 bases, with 15 bases between. There are 16 residues in the CDR3. The germline V gene has CDR1 SNHLY and CDR2 FYNNEI. The CDR3 DNA reads as TGTGCCAGCAGAGTTTCAGGGGCTAGTGGGGCCAACGTCCTGACTTTC. As protein: CASRVSGASGANVLTF.

The J gene is TRBJ1-5, the V gene TRBV18; 11 nucleotides line up with TRBD1. CDR1 is KGHSH, CDR2 LQKENI, per germline. Trimming cost V 3 bases and J 9 bases; bases outside gene matches: 4. The CDR3 totals 14 residues. The CDR3 here is CASSPGQGAPPQHF. Here the CDR3 DNA reads TGTGCCAGCTCACCTGGACAGGGGGCACCGCCCCAGCATTTT.

The genes are TRBV30 and TRBJ2-7; D not certain. Germline-derived CDR1 and CDR2 are GTSNPN and SVGIG (reference sequence). The length of the CDR3 is 13 residues. V was cut by 0 bases and J by 2 bases, with 8 bases left in between. The CDR3: CAWSVANPYEQYF. DNA of the CDR3: TGTGCCTGGAGTGTAGCGAACCCCTACGAGCAGTACTTC.

The V and J genes are TRBV20-1 and TRBJ2-5; D might be TRBD1 or TRBD2, each matching 6 bases. Trimming shortened V by 1 base and J by 5 bases, and 11 bases separated the two germline ends. In germline, CDR1 is DFQATT, CDR2 SNEGSKA (reference sequence). CDR3 length: 13 amino acids. The DNA for the CDR3 is TGCAGTGCTAGAGTCAGGGGAGGCGAGACCCAGTACTTC. Translation: CSARVRGGETQYF.

The chain is built from TRBV6-6 and TRBJ1-2; TRBD1 matches 8 bases. V was clipped by 0 bases and J by 5 bases; unmatched bases: 5. Germline loops: CDR1 MNHNY, CDR2 SVGAGI (reference sequence). There are 15 residues in the CDR3. In DNA, the CDR3 is TGTGCCAGCAGTTACTCTTCGGGACAGGCATATGGCTACACCTTC. As protein: CASSYSSGQAYGYTF.

V usage is TRBV15 and J usage is TRBJ1-3, with 8 bases that match TRBD1. V trimming: 0 bases; J trimming: 2 bases; junction bases outside the gene matches: 3. The germline CDR1 and CDR2 sequences are LNHNV and YYDKDF (reference sequence). The CDR3 contains 16 residues. In DNA form, the CDR3 reads TGTGCCACCAGCAGAGAAGGACAGGGCACTGGAAACACCATATATTTT. Translating it yields CATSREGQGTGNTIYF.

The chain joins TRBV20-1 to TRBJ2-1; tentative D call: TRBD1 (5 bases). This CDR3 spans 16 amino acids. Germline-derived CDR1 and CDR2 are DFQATT and SNEGSKA (reference sequence). The V end lost 5 bases, the J end lost 0 bases, and 17 bases lay between the germline ends. The CDR3 DNA reads as TGCAGTGCTCCCCTTCGGACAAGAAGCTCCTACAATGAGCAGTTCTTC. This gives the protein CSAPLRTRSSYNEQFF.

The V gene is TRBV9, the J gene TRBJ2-2; tentative D call: TRBD1 (5 bases). The CDR3 consists of 13 residues. In germline, CDR1 is SGDLS, CDR2 YYNGEE. Trimming pared 4 bases from V and 5 bases from J, leaving 9 bases between. The CDR3 loop is CASSSQGTGELFF. CDR3 DNA: TGTGCCAGCAGCAGCCAGGGAACCGGGGAGCTGTTTTTT.

CDR3 sequence reads: CASSLSVQNEQFF. The CDR3 DNA reads as TGTGCCAGCAGCTTATCGGTGCAGAATGAGCAGTTCTTC. The V and J genes are TRBV7-2 and TRBJ2-1, with D unclear. Germline CDR1 is SGHTA and CDR2 is FQGNSA. The germline V and J ends were trimmed by 2 bases and 7 bases, with 9 bases remaining between them. This CDR3 has 13 amino acids. Complete variable domain (other parts from reference TRBV7-2 and TRBJ2-1): GAGVSQSPSNKVTEKGKDVELRCDPISGHTALYWYRQSLGQGLEFLIYFQGNSAPDKSGLPSDRFSAERTGGSVSTLTIQRTQQEDSAVYLCASSLSVQNEQFFGPGTRLTVL.

The chain has TRBV12-3 or TRBV12-4 and TRBJ2-1, with 7 bases fitting TRBD1. V lost 8 bases and J lost 1; bases outside the gene matches: 5. The CDR3 consists of 14 residues. CDR3 region: CASRPGQSYNEQFF. DNA of the CDR3: TGTGCCAGCCGTCCGGGACAGTCCTACAATGAGCAGTTCTTC.

The chain joins TRBV5-1 to TRBJ1-1; no clear D. The germline CDR1 and CDR2 sequences are SGHRS and YFSETQ. This CDR3 is 14 amino acids long. The V gene lost 0 bases and the J gene lost 2 bases, with 8 bases spanning the gap. The CDR3 DNA reads TGCGCCAGCAGCTTGGGATCGGATAACACTGAAGCTTTCTTT. This sequence encodes CASSLGSDNTEAFF.

This CDR3 reads CAWSVLARNEQFF. The DNA for the CDR3 is TGTGCCTGGAGTGTGCTAGCTAGGAATGAGCAGTTCTTC. V gene TRBV30 combines with J gene TRBJ2-1; TRBD2 might be the D (5 bases). V was clipped by 0 bases and J by 7 bases, with 10 bases between them. The CDR3 covers 13 residues. The germline V gene has CDR1 GTSNPN and CDR2 SVGIG (reference sequence).

This chain links TRBV12-3 or TRBV12-4 with TRBJ1-2, with D uncertain. V shed 7 bases and J shed 4 bases, with 10 bases lying between them. The CDR3 is made up of 12 amino acids. The CDR3 DNA reads as TGTGCCAGCATCGGTAAAGCCTATGGCTACACCTTC. Its translation is CASIGKAYGYTF.

This chain uses TRBV13 with TRBJ2-3; possible D gene TRBD2, 6 bases. Germline-derived CDR1 and CDR2 are PRHDT and FYEKMQ (reference sequence). The CDR3 runs to 16 residues. V was clipped by 5 bases and J by 2 bases, with 17 bases between them. The CDR3 DNA is TGTGCCAGCAGCCCCGGAGGGAGGAGACTCACAGATACGCAGTATTTT. Protein sequence: CASSPGGRRLTDTQYF. Supplemented by reference TRBV13 and TRBJ2-3, the full variable domain reads AAGVIQSPRHLIKEKRETATLKCYPIPRHDTVYWYQQGPGQDPQFLISFYEKMQSDKGSIPDRFSAQQFSDYHSELNMSSLELGDSALYFCASSPGGRRLTDTQYFGPGTRLTVL.

The V gene is TRBV6-5, the J gene TRBJ1-1, with TRBD1 identical over 12 bases. Per the germline V gene, CDR1 is MNHEY and CDR2 is SVGAGI. V gave up 8 bases and J gave up 4 bases; unmatched junction bases: 5. This CDR3 spans 14 amino acids. The CDR3 region has the DNA TGTGCCAGCTGGGACAGGGGGCTGAGCACTGAAGCTTTCTTT. It specifies CASWDRGLSTEAFF.

V is TRBV3-1 and J is TRBJ2-1; maybe TRBD2 (6 bases). From germline, CDR1 is LGHDT and CDR2 YNNKEL (reference sequence). This CDR3 spans 17 amino acids. The V and J ends lost 1 base and 7 bases respectively, with 20 bases between them. The chain's CDR3 is CASSQVRGGIAWNEQFF. DNA of the CDR3: TGTGCCAGCAGCCAAGTCCGAGGCGGGATAGCGTGGAATGAGCAGTTCTTC.

The chain is built from TRBV30 and TRBJ2-2; possibly TRBD1 for D (6 bases). Germline V gives CDR1 GTSNPN, CDR2 SVGIG (reference sequence). V was cut by 2 bases and J by 5 bases, with 6 bases left in between. This CDR3 has 12 residues. The CDR3 is CAWSTGTGELFF. CDR3 nucleotide sequence: TGTGCCTGGAGTACAGGGACCGGGGAGCTGTTTTTT.

This sequence joins TRBV4-1 and TRBJ1-2, with a weak D call TRBD1 (5 bases). Trimming took 3 bases from V and 7 from J, leaving 15 bases between them. This CDR3 has 14 amino acids. Germline assignment: CDR1 MGHRA and CDR2 YSYEKL. DNA for the CDR3: TGCGCCAGCAGCCAGGAGGGGCGCCCCGGTGGCTACACCTTC. Amino acids: CASSQEGRPGGYTF.

The chain employs TRBV20-1 and TRBJ1-2; D is uncertain. Deletions cut 3 bases from V and 7 bases from J, with 18 bases between. Germline V gene data show CDR1 as DFQATT and CDR2 as SNEGSKA (reference sequence). The CDR3 has 14 amino acids. Written as DNA, the CDR3 is TGCAGTGCTAGTTTCGGCCGGGCTCGGGTTGGCTACACCTTC. Amino acids: CSASFGRARVGYTF.

The gene calls are TRBV28 and TRBJ1-2; D ambiguous. V was pared by 5 bases and J by 10 bases, with 14 bases between. The germline gives CDR1 MDHEN, CDR2 SYDVKM. The CDR3 sequence is 12 residues long. The CDR3 region is CASSTHRSPYTF. The CDR3 nucleotides read TGTGCCAGCAGTACACATCGATCCCCCTACACCTTC.

This chain uses TRBV7-9 with TRBJ1-2, with D unresolved. Germline V CDR1 and CDR2: SEHNR, FQNEAQ (reference sequence). V was cut by 1 base and J by 0 bases, with 6 bases left in between. The CDR3 length is 14 residues. The CDR3 region has the DNA TGTGCCAGCAGCTTAGAACAGTCTAACTATGGCTACACCTTC. Translated: CASSLEQSNYGYTF.